The present T cell receptor (beta chain) was sequenced within a study of regulatory T cells in long-lasting Graves disease. Study-level points and caveats: Repertoires from persistent disease leaned toward TRBV28, TRBJ1-2 and TRBJ2-5.

The time point denotes: newly diagnosed GD, antithyroid drugs for less than 3 months. Isolated PBMC RNA provided the starting material for the TCR library. This CDR3 is 11 amino acids long. Trimming removed 6 bases at V and 5 bases at J, with 10 bases between. Germline loops: CDR1 SQVTM, CDR2 ANQGSEA. To make TCR beta libraries, researchers used iRepertoire HTBI primers and Arm-PCR of CDR3 regions. TCRdb ran MiXCR on the multiplex PCR reads and lists one entry per CDR3 protein. This table holds approximately 480,000 distinct CDR3 sequences, under 20% found once. This clonotype was counted a few times. The antigen remains unidentified. These data are also associated with another study on T cells in Graves' hyperthyroidism and ophthalmopathy. That investigation notes: Initially, a first-round RT-PCR of the TCR CDR3 employed the HTBI primer set. Ophthalmopathy could be told apart from stable hyperthyroidism with a 13 V-J model.

This clonotype was sampled from a middle-aged man with Graves disease. Sequenced here: peripheral blood mononuclear cells (PBMCs), sampled at new diagnosis, from a patient treated with antithyroid drugs. The rearrangement joins TRBV29-1 to TRBJ2-5; possible D gene TRBD1, 6 bases. In DNA form, the CDR3 reads TGCAGCGTCCAAAGGGGGGAGACCCAGTACTTC. It is translated as CSVQRGETQYF.